The T cell receptor (beta chain) described here comes from a study of regulatory T cells in long-lasting Graves disease. Study results and caveats: Rather than thyroid tissue, only peripheral blood underwent study. It was in persistent disease that TRBV28, TRBJ1-2 and TRBJ2-5 were favored.

To make TCR beta libraries, researchers used iRepertoire HTBI primers and Arm-PCR of CDR3 regions. TCRdb re-derived calls from the multiplex PCR reads in MiXCR, one entry per CDR3 protein. The sample gives a few hundred thousand distinct CDR3 sequences, 21% of which show up once; 14% is in the top ten. This clonotype has a handful of counts. Its antigen remains unknown. The time point here: persistent/refractory GD, antithyroid drugs over 5 years with positive TRAb. From RNA extracted from PBMCs, the TCR library was made. By American Thyroid Association guidelines, Graves' disease was diagnosed in the cohort. Germline assignment: CDR1 SGHTA and CDR2 FQGNSA. The CDR3 consists of 15 residues. J lost 0 bases, V lost 0 bases, and 2 bases had no gene match.

The clonotype was recovered from a female donor with Graves disease. This material consisted of peripheral blood mononuclear cells (PBMCs), taken when the disease was refractory, from a patient treated with antithyroid drugs. This chain links TRBV7-2 with TRBJ2-7, with 7 bases identical to TRBD2. The CDR3: CASSLAGLVSYEQYF. The CDR3 nucleotides are TGTGCCAGCAGCTTAGCCGGACTAGTCTCCTACGAGCAGTACTTC.